Listed here is a single TCR beta chain. Its antigen remains unidentified. This record belongs to a study of OX40 agonist ivuxolimab in advanced cancers. Study-wide findings and caveats: Certain nonresponding patients likewise had low normalized T-cell clonal expansion.

Data came from immunoSEQ multiplex PCR; TCRdb stores just in-frame clones and leaves some out. This sample has roughly 120,000 clones; under 95% occur once, and the top ten carry more than 0.7%. This CDR3 is built from 14 residues. V was pared by 3 bases and J by 5 bases, with 13 bases between. Germline V gives CDR1 SNHLY, CDR2 FYNNEI. This material consisted of CD4+ or CD8+ T cells sorted from blood, taken in a trial of the OX40 agonist ivuxolimab. The V call is TRBV2, the J call TRBJ1-2, with no clear D. The TCR sequence derives from an adult with an advanced solid tumor such as melanoma, head and neck, liver or kidney cancer. The CDR3 region is CASSEIDGRYGYTF. The CDR3 DNA reads TGTGCCAGCAGTGAGATTGACGGTCGTTATGGCTACACCTTC.